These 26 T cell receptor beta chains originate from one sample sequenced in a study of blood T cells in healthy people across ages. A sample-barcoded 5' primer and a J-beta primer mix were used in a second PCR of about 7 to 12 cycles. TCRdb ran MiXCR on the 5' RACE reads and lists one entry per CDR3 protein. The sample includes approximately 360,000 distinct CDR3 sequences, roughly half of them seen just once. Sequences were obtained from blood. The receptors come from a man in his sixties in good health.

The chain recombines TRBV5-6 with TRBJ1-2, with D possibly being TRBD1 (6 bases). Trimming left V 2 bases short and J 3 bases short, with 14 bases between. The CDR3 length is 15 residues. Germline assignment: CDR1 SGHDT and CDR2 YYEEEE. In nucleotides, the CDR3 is TGTGCCAGCAGCTTTGGACAGCTGCAGGACTATGGCTACACCTTC. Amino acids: CASSFGQLQDYGYTF. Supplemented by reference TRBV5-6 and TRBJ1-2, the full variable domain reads DAGVTQSPTHLIKTRGQQVTLRCSPKSGHDTVSWYQQALGQGPQFIFQYYEEEERQRGNFPDRFSGHQFPNYSSELNVNALLLGDSALYLCASSFGQLQDYGYTFGSGTRLTVV.

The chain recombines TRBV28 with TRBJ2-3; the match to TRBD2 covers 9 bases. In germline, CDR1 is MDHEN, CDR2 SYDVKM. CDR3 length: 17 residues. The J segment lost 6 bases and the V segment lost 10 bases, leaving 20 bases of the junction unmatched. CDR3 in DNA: TGTGCCACACAAAACCCCAGCGGGAGGAGTCCCCCGGATACGCAGTATTTT. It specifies CATQNPSGRSPPDTQYF.

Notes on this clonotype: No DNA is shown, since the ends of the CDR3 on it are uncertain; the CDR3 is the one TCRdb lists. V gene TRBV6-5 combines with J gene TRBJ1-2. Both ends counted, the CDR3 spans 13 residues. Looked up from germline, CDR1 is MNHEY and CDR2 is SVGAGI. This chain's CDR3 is CASSTSGLYGYTF.

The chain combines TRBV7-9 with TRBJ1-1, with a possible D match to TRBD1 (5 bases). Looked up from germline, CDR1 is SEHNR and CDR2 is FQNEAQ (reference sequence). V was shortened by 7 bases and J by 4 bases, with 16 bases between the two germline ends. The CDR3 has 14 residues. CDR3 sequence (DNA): TGTGCCAGCACCCAGGAGGGGATAGGCACTGAAGCTTTCTTT. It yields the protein CASTQEGIGTEAFF.

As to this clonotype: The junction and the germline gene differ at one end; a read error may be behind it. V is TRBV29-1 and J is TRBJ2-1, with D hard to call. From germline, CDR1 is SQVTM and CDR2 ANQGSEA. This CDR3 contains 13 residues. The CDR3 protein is CSVGATSYTEQFF. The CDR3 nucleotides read TGCAGCGTTGGAGCCACCTCCTACACTGAGCAGTTCTTC.

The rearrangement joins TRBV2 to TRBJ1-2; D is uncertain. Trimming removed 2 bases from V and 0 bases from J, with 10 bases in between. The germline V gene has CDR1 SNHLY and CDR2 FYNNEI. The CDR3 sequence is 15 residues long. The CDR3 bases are TGTGCCAGCAGTGAATGGGAGGGAGCTAACTATGGCTACACCTTC. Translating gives CASSEWEGANYGYTF.

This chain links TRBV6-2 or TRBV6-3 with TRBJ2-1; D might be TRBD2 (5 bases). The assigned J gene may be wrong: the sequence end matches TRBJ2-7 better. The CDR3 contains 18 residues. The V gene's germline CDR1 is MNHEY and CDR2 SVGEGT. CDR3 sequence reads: CASSYSFGVRANGYEQYF. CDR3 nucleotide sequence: TGTGCCAGCAGTTACTCATTCGGGGTCCGGGCCAACGGCTATGAGCAGTACTTC.

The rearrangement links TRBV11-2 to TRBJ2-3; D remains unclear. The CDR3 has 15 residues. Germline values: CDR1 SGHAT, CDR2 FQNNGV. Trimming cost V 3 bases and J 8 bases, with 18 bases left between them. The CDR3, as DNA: TGTGCCAGCAGCTTCGAGTCCGCGGCCTCCGGTACGCAGTATTTT. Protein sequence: CASSFESAASGTQYF. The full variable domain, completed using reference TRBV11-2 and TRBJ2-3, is EAGVAQSPRYKIIEKRQSVAFWCNPISGHATLYWYQQILGQGPKLLIQFQNNGVVDDSQLPKDRFSAERLKGVDSTLKIQPAKLEDSAVYLCASSFESAASGTQYFGPGTRLTVL.

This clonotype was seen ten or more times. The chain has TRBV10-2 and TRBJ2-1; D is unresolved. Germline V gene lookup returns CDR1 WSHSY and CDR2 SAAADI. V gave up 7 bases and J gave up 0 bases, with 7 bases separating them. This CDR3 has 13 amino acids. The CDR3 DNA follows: TGCGCCAGCAAGGGAAGCTCCTACAATGAGCAGTTCTTC. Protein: CASKGSSYNEQFF.

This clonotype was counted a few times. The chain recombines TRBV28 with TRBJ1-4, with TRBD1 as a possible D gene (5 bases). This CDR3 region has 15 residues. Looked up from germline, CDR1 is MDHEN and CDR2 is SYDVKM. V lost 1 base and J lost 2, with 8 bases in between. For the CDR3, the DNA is TGTGCCAGCAGTTTATCGGCAGGGACTAATGAAAAACTGTTTTTT. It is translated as CASSLSAGTNEKLFF.

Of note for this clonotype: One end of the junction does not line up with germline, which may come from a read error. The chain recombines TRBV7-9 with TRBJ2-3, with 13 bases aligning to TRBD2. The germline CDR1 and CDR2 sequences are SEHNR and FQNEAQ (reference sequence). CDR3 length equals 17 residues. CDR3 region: CASGFTGTSGATDTQYF. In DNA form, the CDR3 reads TGTGCCAGCGGCTTTACAGGGACTAGCGGGGCCACAGATACGCAGTATTTT.

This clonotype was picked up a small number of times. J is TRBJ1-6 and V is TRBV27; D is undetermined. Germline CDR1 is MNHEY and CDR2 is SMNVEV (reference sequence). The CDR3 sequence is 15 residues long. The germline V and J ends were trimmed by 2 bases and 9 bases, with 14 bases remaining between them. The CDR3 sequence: CASSLKGFAGSPLHF. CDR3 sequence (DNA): TGTGCCAGCAGTTTAAAAGGGTTCGCAGGTTCACCCCTCCACTTT.

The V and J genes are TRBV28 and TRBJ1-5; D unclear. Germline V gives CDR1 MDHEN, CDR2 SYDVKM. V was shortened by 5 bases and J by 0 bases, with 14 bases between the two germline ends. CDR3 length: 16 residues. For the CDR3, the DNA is TGTGCCAGCAGTCCCTGGACGGCACATAGCAATCAGCCCCAGCATTTT. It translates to CASSPWTAHSNQPQHF.

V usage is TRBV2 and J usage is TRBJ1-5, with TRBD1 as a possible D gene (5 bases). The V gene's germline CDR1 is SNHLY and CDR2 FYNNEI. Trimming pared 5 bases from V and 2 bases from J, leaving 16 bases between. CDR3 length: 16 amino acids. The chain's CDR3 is CASSPAARGGNQPQHF. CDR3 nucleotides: TGTGCCAGCAGTCCGGCTGCGCGGGGGGGCAATCAGCCCCAGCATTTT.

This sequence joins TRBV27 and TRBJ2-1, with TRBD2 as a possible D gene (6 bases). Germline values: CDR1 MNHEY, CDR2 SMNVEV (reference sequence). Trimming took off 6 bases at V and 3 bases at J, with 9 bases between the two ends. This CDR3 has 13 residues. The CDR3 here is CASRVSGYNEQFF. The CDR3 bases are TGTGCCAGCAGGGTTAGCGGCTACAATGAGCAGTTCTTC.

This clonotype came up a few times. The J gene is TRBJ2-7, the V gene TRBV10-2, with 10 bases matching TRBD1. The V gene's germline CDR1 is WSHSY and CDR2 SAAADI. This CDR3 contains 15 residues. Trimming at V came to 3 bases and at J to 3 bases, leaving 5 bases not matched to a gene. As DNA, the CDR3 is TGCGCCAGCAGTGAACGGACAGGGGGTTTCTACGAGCAGTACTTC. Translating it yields CASSERTGGFYEQYF.

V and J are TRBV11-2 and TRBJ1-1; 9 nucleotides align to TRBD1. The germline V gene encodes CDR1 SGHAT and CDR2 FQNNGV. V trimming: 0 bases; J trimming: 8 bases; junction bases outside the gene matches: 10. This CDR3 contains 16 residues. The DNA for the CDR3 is TGTGCCAGCAGCTTAGACTCCGGGACAGGGACTATCGAAGCTTTCTTT. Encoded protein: CASSLDSGTGTIEAFF.

The CDR3: CAWSVGAVSYEQYF. CDR3 DNA sequence: TGTGCCTGGAGTGTAGGGGCAGTCTCCTACGAGCAGTACTTC. The chain couples TRBV30 to TRBJ2-7; the D gene is possibly TRBD1 (5 bases). This CDR3 is 14 amino acids long. Per the germline V gene, CDR1 is GTSNPN and CDR2 is SVGIG (reference sequence). Trimming took off 0 bases at V and 0 bases at J, with 9 bases between the two ends.

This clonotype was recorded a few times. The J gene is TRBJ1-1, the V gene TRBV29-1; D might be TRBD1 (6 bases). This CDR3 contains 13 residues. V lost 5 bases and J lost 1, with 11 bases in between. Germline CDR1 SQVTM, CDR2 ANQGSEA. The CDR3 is CSVSGTRNTEAFF. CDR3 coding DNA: TGCAGCGTTTCCGGGACAAGGAACACTGAAGCTTTCTTT.

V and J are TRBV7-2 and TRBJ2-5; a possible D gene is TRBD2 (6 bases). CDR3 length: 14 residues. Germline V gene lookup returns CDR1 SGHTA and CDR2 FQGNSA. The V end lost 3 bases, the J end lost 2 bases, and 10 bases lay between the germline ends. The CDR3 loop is CASSFTGLQETQYF. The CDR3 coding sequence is TGTGCCAGCAGCTTTACGGGACTTCAAGAGACCCAGTACTTC.

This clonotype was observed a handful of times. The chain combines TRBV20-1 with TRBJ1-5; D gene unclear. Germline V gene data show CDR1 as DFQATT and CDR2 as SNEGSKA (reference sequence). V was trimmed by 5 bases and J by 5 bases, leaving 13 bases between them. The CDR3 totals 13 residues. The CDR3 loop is CSALTRWDQPQHF. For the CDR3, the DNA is TGCAGTGCTCTCACCAGGTGGGATCAGCCCCAGCATTTT.

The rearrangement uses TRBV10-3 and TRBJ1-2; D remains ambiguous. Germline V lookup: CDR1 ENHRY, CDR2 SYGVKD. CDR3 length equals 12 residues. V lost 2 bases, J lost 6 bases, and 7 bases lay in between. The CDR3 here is CAISEAGDGYTF. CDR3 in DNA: TGTGCCATCAGTGAGGCAGGAGATGGCTACACCTTC.

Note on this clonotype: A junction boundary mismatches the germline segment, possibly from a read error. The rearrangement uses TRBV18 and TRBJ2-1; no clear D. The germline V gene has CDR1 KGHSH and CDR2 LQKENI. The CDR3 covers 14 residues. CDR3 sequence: CASSPPVTYKEQFF. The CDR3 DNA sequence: TGTGCCAGCTCACCACCGGTAACCTACAAGGAGCAGTTCTTC.

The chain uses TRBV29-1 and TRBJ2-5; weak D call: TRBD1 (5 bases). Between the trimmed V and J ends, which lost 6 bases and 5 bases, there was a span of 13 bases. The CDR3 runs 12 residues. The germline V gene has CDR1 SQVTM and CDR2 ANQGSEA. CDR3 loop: CSVRPGSETQYF. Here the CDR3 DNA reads TGCAGCGTGAGGCCAGGGTCGGAGACCCAGTACTTC.

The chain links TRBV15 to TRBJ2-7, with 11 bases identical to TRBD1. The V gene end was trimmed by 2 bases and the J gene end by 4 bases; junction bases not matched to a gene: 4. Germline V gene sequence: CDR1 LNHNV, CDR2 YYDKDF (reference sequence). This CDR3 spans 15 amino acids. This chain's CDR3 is CATSRPGQGAYEQYF. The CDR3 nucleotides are TGTGCCACCAGCAGACCCGGACAGGGGGCTTACGAGCAGTACTTC.

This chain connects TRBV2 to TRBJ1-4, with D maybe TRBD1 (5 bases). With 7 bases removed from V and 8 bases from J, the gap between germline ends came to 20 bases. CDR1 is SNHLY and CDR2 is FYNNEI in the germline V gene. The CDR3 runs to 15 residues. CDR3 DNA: TGTGCCAGCACCCGAAGGGGACTTCAAGTGGAAAAACTGTTTTTT. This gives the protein CASTRRGLQVEKLFF.